A selection of T cell receptor beta chains follows, all from one sample in a study of blood T cell repertoires in COVID-19. Generated by immunoSEQ multiplex PCR, the TCRdb table keeps only in-frame clones and is missing some. This repertoire shows 60,000 to 85,000 clones, roughly nine tenths found once; its top ten account for 3.5% to 4.5%. Sequencing input: peripheral blood. All receptors derive from a man between 50 and 59 years old with active COVID-19. The CDR3 runs from the conserved cysteine through the conserved F or W. A D gene is named only where the DNA matches it firmly. Size is omitted from some rows. Given values are once, few, many or a class for expanded clones.

v_gene: TRBV7-9; abundance: once; j_gene: TRBJ1-1; len: 15; d_gene: .; CDR3aa: CASIDMGHMNTEAFF; CDR3nt: TGTGCCAGCATCGATATGGGACATATGAACACTGAAGCTTTCTTT
v_gene: TRBV9; abundance: .; j_gene: TRBJ2-7; len: 13; d_gene: .; CDR3aa: CASSQSFGDEQYF; CDR3nt: TGTGCCAGCAGCCAATCGTTCGGGGACGAGCAGTACTTC
v_gene: TRBV6-4; abundance: few; j_gene: TRBJ2-7; len: 18; d_gene: TRBD2; CDR3aa: CASSESGTSGRPTYEQYF; CDR3nt: TGTGCCAGCAGTGAATCCGGGACTAGCGGGAGGCCTACCTACGAGCAGTACTTC
v_gene: TRBV5-3; abundance: once; j_gene: TRBJ2-1; len: 15; d_gene: .; CDR3aa: CARSPEGSSYNEQFF; CDR3nt: TGTGCCAGAAGCCCTGAGGGTTCCTCCTACAATGAGCAGTTCTTC
v_gene: TRBV4-1; abundance: few; j_gene: TRBJ1-4; len: 13; d_gene: TRBD1; CDR3aa: CASSGQGTEKLFF; CDR3nt: TGCGCCAGCAGCGGACAGGGGACCGAAAAACTGTTTTTT
v_gene: TRBV27; abundance: .; j_gene: TRBJ1-6; len: 15; d_gene: .; CDR3aa: CASSFIQGLGGALHF; CDR3nt: TGTGCCAGCAGTTTTATACAGGGCCTTGGGGGGGCCCTCCACTTT
v_gene: TRBV11-2; abundance: .; j_gene: TRBJ1-1; len: 14; d_gene: .; CDR3aa: CASSLDLRGSEAFF; CDR3nt: TGTGCCAGCAGCTTAGATCTACGTGGGAGTGAAGCTTTCTTT
v_gene: TRBV27; abundance: .; j_gene: TRBJ1-1; len: 14; d_gene: .; CDR3aa: CASSSRERDTEAFF; CDR3nt: TGTGCCAGCAGTTCTAGGGAGCGGGACACTGAAGCTTTCTTT
v_gene: TRBV7-2; abundance: few; j_gene: TRBJ2-1; len: 15; d_gene: .; CDR3aa: CASSSRDSISNEQFF; CDR3nt: TGTGCCAGCAGCTCCCGGGACTCAATCTCCAATGAGCAGTTCTTC
v_gene: TRBV29-1; abundance: once; j_gene: TRBJ2-2; len: 13; d_gene: .; CDR3aa: CSVTTTGTGELFF; CDR3nt: TGCAGCGTGACCACGACCGGGACCGGGGAGCTGTTTTTT
v_gene: TRBV2; abundance: .; j_gene: TRBJ1-3; len: 15; d_gene: .; CDR3aa: CASTPQGYSGNTIYF; CDR3nt: TGTGCCAGCACTCCCCAGGGGTACTCTGGAAACACCATATATTTT
v_gene: TRBV5-8; abundance: once; j_gene: TRBJ1-5; len: 16; d_gene: .; CDR3aa: CASSLILGTRNQPQHF; CDR3nt: TGTGCCAGCAGCTTGATCCTCGGGACAAGAAATCAGCCCCAGCATTTT
v_gene: TRBV12-3/TRBV12-4; abundance: .; j_gene: TRBJ2-1; len: 13; d_gene: TRBD1; CDR3aa: CASSHGQGHEQFF; CDR3nt: TGTGCCAGCAGTCATGGACAGGGTCATGAGCAGTTCTTC
v_gene: TRBV7-7; abundance: once; j_gene: TRBJ2-5; len: 15; d_gene: .; CDR3aa: CASSPTEEDQETQYF; CDR3nt: TGTGCTAGCAGCCCTACAGAGGAGGATCAAGAGACCCAGTACTTC
v_gene: TRBV7-2; abundance: .; j_gene: TRBJ1-5; len: 14; d_gene: .; CDR3aa: CASSLDGSNQPQHF; CDR3nt: TGTGCCAGCAGCTTAGATGGCAGCAATCAGCCCCAGCATTTT
v_gene: TRBV3-1/TRBV3-2; abundance: few; j_gene: TRBJ2-1; len: 17; d_gene: TRBD2; CDR3aa: CASSRQGTSGPNNEQFF; CDR3nt: TGTGCCAGCAGTCGACAGGGTACTAGCGGGCCCAACAATGAGCAGTTCTTC
v_gene: TRBV5-4; abundance: .; j_gene: TRBJ2-5; len: 16; d_gene: TRBD1; CDR3aa: CASSLDSGTGGKTQYF; CDR3nt: TGTGCCAGCAGCTTGGATTCCGGGACAGGGGGGAAGACCCAGTACTTC
v_gene: TRBV5-4; abundance: .; j_gene: TRBJ1-4; len: 16; d_gene: .; CDR3aa: CASSVGGGREREKLFF; CDR3nt: TGTGCCAGCAGCGTTGGTGGAGGTCGGGAGCGTGAAAAACTGTTTTTT
v_gene: TRBV9; abundance: .; j_gene: TRBJ2-7; len: 16; d_gene: TRBD2; CDR3aa: CASSATSGVNSYEQYF; CDR3nt: TGTGCCAGCAGCGCCACTAGCGGGGTGAACTCTTACGAGCAGTACTTC
v_gene: TRBV15; abundance: .; j_gene: TRBJ2-1; len: 11; d_gene: .; CDR3aa: CATRRYHEQFF; CDR3nt: TGTGCCACCAGGCGCTACCATGAGCAGTTCTTC
v_gene: TRBV10-3; abundance: .; j_gene: TRBJ1-6; len: 15; d_gene: .; CDR3aa: CAIWAGVSYNSPLHF; CDR3nt: TGTGCCATCTGGGCAGGGGTCTCCTATAATTCACCCCTCCACTTT
v_gene: TRBV28; abundance: .; j_gene: TRBJ1-3; len: 13; d_gene: TRBD1; CDR3aa: CVTRGEAGNTIYF; CDR3nt: TGTGTGACCAGGGGGGAGGCTGGAAACACCATATATTTT
v_gene: TRBV7-7; abundance: .; j_gene: TRBJ2-5; len: 14; d_gene: .; CDR3aa: CASSLNPGRETQYF; CDR3nt: TGTGCTAGCAGCTTAAATCCGGGTCGGGAGACCCAGTACTTC
v_gene: TRBV10-3; abundance: .; j_gene: TRBJ2-1; len: 16; d_gene: TRBD2; CDR3aa: CAISSGTSGGNNEQFF; CDR3nt: TGTGCCATCAGTTCCGGGACTAGCGGGGGGAACAATGAGCAGTTCTTC
v_gene: TRBV4-2; abundance: .; j_gene: TRBJ2-1; len: 16; d_gene: TRBD2; CDR3aa: CASSQRTSGGYNEQFF; CDR3nt: TGTGCCAGCAGCCAGAGAACTAGCGGGGGATACAATGAGCAGTTCTTC
v_gene: TRBV19; abundance: few; j_gene: TRBJ2-3; len: 19; d_gene: .; CDR3aa: CASSAPRGKGTTSTDTQYF; CDR3nt: TGTGCCAGTAGTGCCCCCCGGGGGAAGGGAACAACTAGCACAGATACGCAGTATTTT
v_gene: TRBV7-2; abundance: .; j_gene: TRBJ2-1; len: 13; d_gene: .; CDR3aa: CASSRYPSGVLFF; CDR3nt: TGTGCCAGCAGCCGATACCCGTCGGGGGTGCTTTTCTTC
v_gene: TRBV7-6; abundance: .; j_gene: TRBJ2-5; len: 16; d_gene: TRBD2; CDR3aa: CASSWGLATLGETQYF; CDR3nt: TGTGCCAGCAGCTGGGGACTAGCGACTTTGGGAGAGACCCAGTACTTC
v_gene: TRBV11-2; abundance: .; j_gene: TRBJ2-7; len: 15; d_gene: TRBD2; CDR3aa: CASSLDAGVLGEQYF; CDR3nt: TGTGCCAGCAGCTTAGATGCGGGGGTCTTAGGCGAGCAGTACTTC
v_gene: TRBV20-1; abundance: .; j_gene: TRBJ1-1; len: 10; d_gene: .; CDR3aa: CSASFQKAFF; CDR3nt: TGCAGTGCTAGTTTTCAGAAGGCTTTCTTT
v_gene: TRBV9; abundance: .; j_gene: TRBJ2-1; len: 17; d_gene: TRBD2; CDR3aa: CASSVVGAGGPSNEQFF; CDR3nt: TGTGCCAGCAGCGTAGTGGGAGCGGGGGGGCCGTCCAATGAGCAGTTCTTC
v_gene: TRBV27; abundance: .; j_gene: TRBJ1-5; len: 13; d_gene: .; CDR3aa: CASSQTGNQPQHF; CDR3nt: TGTGCCAGCAGTCAAACAGGGAATCAGCCCCAGCATTTT
v_gene: TRBV6-2/TRBV6-3; abundance: .; j_gene: TRBJ2-1; len: 16; d_gene: TRBD2; CDR3aa: CASSPGLAGGLHEQFF; CDR3nt: TGTGCCAGCAGCCCGGGACTAGCGGGAGGGCTTCATGAGCAGTTCTTC
v_gene: TRBV28; abundance: few; j_gene: TRBJ2-7; len: 13; d_gene: TRBD1; CDR3aa: CASVTGLKNEQYF; CDR3nt: TGTGCCAGCGTGACAGGGTTGAAAAACGAGCAGTACTTC
v_gene: TRBV11-3; abundance: .; j_gene: TRBJ2-1; len: 16; d_gene: .; CDR3aa: CASSLDRLAVQPEQFF; CDR3nt: TGTGCCAGCAGCTTAGATCGTTTAGCGGTGCAACCTGAGCAGTTCTTC
v_gene: TRBV6-2/TRBV6-3; abundance: once; j_gene: TRBJ1-2; len: 16; d_gene: .; CDR3aa: CASSFRGDGDYGGYTF; CDR3nt: TGTGCCAGCAGCTTCCGTGGGGACGGGGACTATGGAGGCTACACCTTC
v_gene: TRBV21-1; abundance: .; j_gene: TRBJ2-5; len: 14; d_gene: .; CDR3aa: CASSKAQIQETQYF; CDR3nt: TGTGCCAGCAGCAAAGCCCAGATTCAAGAGACCCAGTACTTC
v_gene: TRBV9; abundance: .; j_gene: TRBJ2-3; len: 17; d_gene: TRBD2; CDR3aa: CASSVEASGGSTDTQYF; CDR3nt: TGTGCCAGCAGCGTAGAGGCTAGCGGGGGGAGCACAGATACGCAGTATTTT
v_gene: TRBV18; abundance: .; j_gene: TRBJ2-2; len: 17; d_gene: TRBD1; CDR3aa: CASSPPAGGADTGELFF; CDR3nt: TGTGCCAGCTCACCACCGGCAGGGGGCGCAGACACCGGGGAGCTGTTTTTT
v_gene: TRBV25-1; abundance: .; j_gene: TRBJ2-1; len: 13; d_gene: .; CDR3aa: CASSEYWAGEQFF; CDR3nt: TGTGCCAGCAGTGAATATTGGGCAGGCGAGCAGTTCTTC
v_gene: TRBV24-1; abundance: .; j_gene: TRBJ2-6; len: 17; d_gene: TRBD2; CDR3aa: CATSDTREGFGANVLTF; CDR3nt: TGTGCCACCAGTGATACGCGGGAGGGATTTGGGGCCAACGTCCTGACTTTC
v_gene: TRBV7-7; abundance: .; j_gene: TRBJ2-7; len: 15; d_gene: TRBD2; CDR3aa: CASSFLAGSSYEQYF; CDR3nt: TGTGCCAGCAGCTTTTTAGCGGGAAGCTCCTACGAGCAGTACTTC
v_gene: TRBV6-4; abundance: .; j_gene: TRBJ2-7; len: 13; d_gene: .; CDR3aa: CASSVEVSYEQYF; CDR3nt: TGTGCCAGCAGTGTAGAAGTCTCCTACGAGCAGTACTTC
v_gene: TRBV7-8; abundance: .; j_gene: TRBJ2-4; len: 13; d_gene: .; CDR3aa: CASSLLTGNIQYF; CDR3nt: TGTGCCAGCAGCTTACTAACCGGGAACATTCAGTACTTC
v_gene: TRBV4-2; abundance: few; j_gene: TRBJ2-7; len: 14; d_gene: TRBD1; CDR3aa: CASSQARGLYEQYF; CDR3nt: TGTGCCAGCAGCCAAGCAAGGGGGCTCTACGAGCAGTACTTC
v_gene: TRBV19; abundance: .; j_gene: TRBJ2-7; len: 14; d_gene: .; CDR3aa: CASSIYQGQYEQYF; CDR3nt: TGTGCCAGTTCTATCTACCAGGGTCAATACGAGCAGTACTTC
v_gene: TRBV7-6; abundance: few; j_gene: TRBJ2-1; len: 15; d_gene: TRBD1; CDR3aa: CASRRQGADYNEQFF; CDR3nt: TGTGCCAGCAGGAGACAGGGGGCGGATTACAATGAGCAGTTCTTC
v_gene: TRBV7-6; abundance: .; j_gene: TRBJ1-2; len: 16; d_gene: TRBD1; CDR3aa: CASSPGLTGNNYGYTF; CDR3nt: TGTGCCAGCAGCCCAGGGTTGACAGGGAACAACTATGGCTACACCTTC
v_gene: TRBV7-6; abundance: .; j_gene: TRBJ1-2; len: 16; d_gene: TRBD1; CDR3aa: CASSLADRVVYYGYTF; CDR3nt: TGTGCCAGCAGCTTAGCGGACAGGGTGGTTTACTATGGCTACACCTTC
v_gene: TRBV15; abundance: .; j_gene: TRBJ2-2; len: 15; d_gene: .; CDR3aa: CATSRVWRGTGELFF; CDR3nt: TGTGCCACCAGCAGAGTCTGGCGGGGAACCGGGGAGCTGTTTTTT
v_gene: TRBV7-8; abundance: .; j_gene: TRBJ2-7; len: 13; d_gene: TRBD2; CDR3aa: CASRASGLDEQYF; CDR3nt: TGTGCCAGCAGGGCTTCGGGACTAGACGAGCAGTACTTC
v_gene: TRBV3-1/TRBV3-2; abundance: .; j_gene: TRBJ1-4; len: 15; d_gene: .; CDR3aa: CASSQGGPGNEKLFF; CDR3nt: TGTGCCAGCAGCCAAGGGGGGCCGGGGAATGAAAAACTGTTTTTT
v_gene: TRBV4-1; abundance: .; j_gene: TRBJ1-4; len: 15; d_gene: .; CDR3aa: CASSQGGLGSEKLFF; CDR3nt: TGCGCCAGCAGCCAAGGGGGACTCGGTAGTGAAAAACTGTTTTTT
v_gene: TRBV6-1; abundance: .; j_gene: TRBJ2-7; len: 13; d_gene: .; CDR3aa: CASSDYSPYEQYF; CDR3nt: TGTGCCAGCAGTGATTACAGCCCCTACGAGCAGTACTTC
v_gene: TRBV3-1/TRBV3-2; abundance: .; j_gene: TRBJ1-1; len: 12; d_gene: .; CDR3aa: CASSHRGGMAFF; CDR3nt: TGTGCCAGCAGCCACCGGGGAGGTATGGCTTTCTTT